The 27 T cell receptor beta chains in this list originate from one sample, sequenced in a study of PD-1 blockade in classical Hodgkin lymphoma. All patients experienced relapse after autologous stem cell transplantation, and brentuximab vedotin exposure was variable. Assay used: immunoSEQ multiplex PCR; TCRdb lists only in-frame clones, some missing. The sample includes 38,000 or so clones, 87% of them seen just once. The sequencing used peripheral blood mononuclear cells (PBMCs), collected at baseline. These receptors were taken from a human donor with classical Hodgkin lymphoma.

The chain links TRBV7-2 to TRBJ1-5; no firm D call. Trimming removed 5 bases from V and 3 bases from J, with 5 bases in between. Germline V lookup: CDR1 SGHTA, CDR2 FQGNSA. The CDR3 is 12 amino acids. This chain's CDR3 is CASSDNNQPQHF. Written as DNA, the CDR3 is TGTGCCAGCAGCGACAACAATCAGCCCCAGCATTTT.

V usage is TRBV7-6 and J usage is TRBJ2-5; D tentatively fits TRBD1 or TRBD2 (5 bases each). The CDR3 consists of 16 residues. V lost 3 bases and J lost 1, with 15 bases in between. Germline CDR1 SGHVS, CDR2 FNYEAQ. The CDR3, as DNA: TGTGCCAGCAGCTTGGGATACCTGAGGGGCCAAGAGACCCAGTACTTC. Protein sequence: CASSLGYLRGQETQYF.

This chain links TRBV25-1 with TRBJ2-5; D ambiguous. The CDR3 is 14 residues long. Looked up from germline, CDR1 is MGHDK and CDR2 is SYGVNS. V dropped 3 bases and J dropped 2 bases, with 10 bases sitting between them. As DNA, the CDR3 is TGTGCCAGCAGTGAGGACGTAAGGCAAGAGACCCAGTACTTC. Its protein product is CASSEDVRQETQYF.

V usage is TRBV9 and J usage is TRBJ2-5; 7 nucleotides match TRBD1. This CDR3 contains 14 residues. With V trimmed by 7 bases and J by 5 bases, 11 bases remained unmatched. From germline, CDR1 is SGDLS and CDR2 YYNGEE. CDR3 region: CASGRDSHGETQYF. CDR3 nucleotide sequence: TGTGCCAGCGGAAGGGACAGTCACGGGGAGACCCAGTACTTC.

J is TRBJ2-7 and V is TRBV5-6; 9 bases agree with TRBD2. Germline V gene data show CDR1 as SGHDT and CDR2 as YYEEEE. The CDR3 runs 14 residues. V trimming: 4 bases; J trimming: 4 bases; junction bases outside the gene matches: 6. CDR3 sequence (DNA): TGTGCCAGCAGCGTGGGACTAGCTATATACGAGCAGTACTTC. Protein: CASSVGLAIYEQYF.

This chain connects TRBV6-5 to TRBJ1-6, with 8 bases fitting TRBD1. From germline, CDR1 is MNHEY and CDR2 SVGAGI. V was pared by 6 bases and J by 9 bases, with 10 bases of the junction left unmatched. This CDR3 comprises 15 residues. CDR3 DNA: TGTGCCAGCAGCATTACAGGGGGTGTAAGTTCACCCCTCCACTTT. Translation gives CASSITGGVSSPLHF.

The rearrangement joins TRBV6-5 to TRBJ2-1, with D possibly being TRBD1 (5 bases). Germline-derived CDR1 and CDR2 are MNHEY and SVGAGI. This CDR3 spans 15 amino acids. Trimming took off 6 bases at V and 1 base at J, with 13 bases between the two ends. CDR3 bases: TGTGCCAGCAGACGGCAGGGCCGGTCCTACAATGAGCAGTTCTTC. Translating it yields CASRRQGRSYNEQFF.

This clone was counted once. V and J are TRBV28 and TRBJ2-2; D possibly matches TRBD1 or TRBD2 (5 bases each). Per germline, CDR1 MDHEN and CDR2 SYDVKM. V lost 6 bases, J lost 0 bases, and 14 bases lay in between. The CDR3 loop spans 16 amino acids. The CDR3 region has the DNA TGTGCCAGCAGCCGCCTGGGGACCGCGAACACCGGGGAGCTGTTTTTT. It is translated as CASSRLGTANTGELFF.

The V call is TRBV2, the J call TRBJ2-7, with D perhaps TRBD2 (6 bases). The V end was cut by 4 bases, the J end by 7 bases, with 17 bases between. Germline CDR1 reads SNHLY; CDR2 reads FYNNEI. This CDR3 spans 14 amino acids. This chain's CDR3 is CASSGGLAGGEQYF. The CDR3 region has the DNA TGTGCCAGCAGTGGAGGCTTGGCCGGAGGGGAGCAGTACTTC. Full variable domain (outside the CDR3, taken from reference TRBV2 and TRBJ2-7): EPEVTQTPSHQVTQMGQEVILRCVPISNHLYFYWYRQILGQKVEFLVSFYNNEISEKSEIFDDQFSVERPDGSNFTLKIRSTKLEDSAMYFCASSGGLAGGEQYFGPGTRLTVT.

This clone has more than one count but fewer than ten. J is TRBJ2-3 and V is TRBV21-1; the D segment call TRBD2 is taken from the table without a DNA check. TRBV21-1 is described as a pseudogene. The length of the CDR3 is 14 residues. CDR3 nucleotides: TGTGCCAGCAGCTTGGGACTACTGGGGGATACGCAGTATTTT. This encodes CASSLGLLGDTQYF.

The chain is built from TRBV18 and TRBJ2-7, with TRBD1 matching over 7 bases. V shed 3 bases, J shed 6 bases, and the junction held 5 bases outside the gene matches. Germline CDR1 is KGHSH and CDR2 is LQKENI. The CDR3 has 13 amino acids. CDR3 residues: CASSPYRGGEQYF. The CDR3 region has the DNA TGTGCCAGCTCACCGTACAGGGGTGGCGAGCAGTACTTC.

The chain couples TRBV7-3 to TRBJ1-1; no firm D call. The CDR3 is 13 amino acids. Trimming left V 3 bases short and J 5 bases short, with 10 bases between. Germline CDR1 SGHTA, CDR2 FQGTGA. Here the CDR3 DNA reads TGTGCCAGCAGCTTTTCGGCCTGGACTGAAGCTTTCTTT. This gives the protein CASSFSAWTEAFF. Drawing the rest from reference TRBV7-3 and TRBJ1-1, the complete variable domain is GAGVSQTPSNKVTEKGKYVELRCDPISGHTALYWYRQSLGQGPEFLIYFQGTGAADDSGLPNDRFFAVRPEGSVSTLKIQRTERGDSAVYLCASSFSAWTEAFFGQGTRLTVV.

This sequence joins TRBV5-4 and TRBJ2-5; 9 nucleotides line up with TRBD2. The CDR3 covers 17 residues. Germline CDR1 reads SGHNT; CDR2 reads YYREEE (reference sequence). V shed 4 bases and J 5 bases; nucleotides not matched to a gene: 15. For the CDR3, the DNA is TGTGCCAGCAGCCCGGCGGAGTGGCGGGGGGGCATGGAGACCCAGTACTTC. Its translation is CASSPAEWRGGMETQYF.

The V and J genes are TRBV7-3 and TRBJ2-1; 8 bases line up with TRBD2. CDR3 length: 16 residues. Trimming removed 2 bases from V and 8 bases from J; junction bases left unmatched: 11. Germline V CDR1 and CDR2: SGHTA, FQGTGA. As DNA, the CDR3 is TGTGCCAGCAGCTTATTCGGGACTAGTGGGGGTTATGAGCAGTTCTTC. Translated: CASSLFGTSGGYEQFF.

This clone was counted once. V and J are TRBV28 and TRBJ2-3, with 12 bases aligning to TRBD2. Germline values: CDR1 MDHEN, CDR2 SYDVKM. The CDR3 has 19 amino acids. The trim removed 3 bases at V and 5 bases at J, leaving 15 bases unmatched. The CDR3 sequence: CASSFLITQTSGSRDTQYF. The CDR3 coding sequence is TGTGCCAGCAGTTTCCTCATAACCCAGACTAGCGGGAGTCGAGATACGCAGTATTTT.

The chain is built from TRBV7-8 and TRBJ2-3, with D perhaps matching TRBD1 or TRBD2 (6 bases each). Between the trimmed V and J ends, which lost 5 bases and 6 bases, there was a span of 15 bases. Germline V gives CDR1 SGHVS, CDR2 FQNEAQ. The CDR3 is 14 amino acids. The CDR3 here is CASSQARGADTQYF. CDR3 nucleotide sequence: TGTGCCAGCAGCCAAGCAAGGGGGGCCGATACGCAGTATTTT. The full variable domain, rest sourced from reference TRBV7-8 and TRBJ2-3, is GAGVSQSPRYKVAKRGQDVALRCDPISGHVSLFWYQQALGQGPEFLTYFQNEAQLDKSGLPSDRFFAERPEGSVSTLKIQRTQQEDSAVYLCASSQARGADTQYFGPGTRLTVL.

The chain carries TRBV18 and TRBJ1-5, with a tentative D call TRBD1 (5 bases). Germline V CDR1 and CDR2: KGHSH, LQKENI. The CDR3 loop spans 15 amino acids. V was clipped by 4 bases and J by 4 bases, with 14 bases between them. Here the CDR3 DNA reads TGTGCCAGCTCACTAGCCGGGACTAGTAATCAGCCCCAGCATTTT. This encodes CASSLAGTSNQPQHF.

The V and J genes are TRBV28 and TRBJ2-7, with 15 bases lining up with TRBD2. Losses at the gene ends were 6 bases for V and 4 bases for J; bases not matched to a gene: 7. CDR3 length: 16 amino acids. Germline V lookup: CDR1 MDHEN, CDR2 SYDVKM. The CDR3 region is CASRLPGTSGRYEQYF. The CDR3 nucleotides are TGTGCCAGCAGGCTCCCCGGGACTAGCGGGAGGTACGAGCAGTACTTC.

The rearrangement joins TRBV6-5 to TRBJ2-2; 7 bases agree with TRBD1. The CDR3 contains 15 residues. Per germline, CDR1 MNHEY and CDR2 SVGAGI. V shed 2 bases and J 7 bases; nucleotides not matched to a gene: 7. CDR3 DNA sequence: TGTGCCAGCAGTTACGGAGACAGGGAGTACGGGGAGCTGTTTTTT. Residues: CASSYGDREYGELFF.

This clone showed up just once. The chain links TRBV11-2 to TRBJ1-1; weak D call: TRBD1 (6 bases). V lost 6 bases, J lost 10 bases, and 18 bases lay in between. This CDR3 comprises 13 residues. The germline gives CDR1 SGHAT, CDR2 FQNNGV. The CDR3 sequence is CASSKGGTEGAFF. CDR3 DNA: TGTGCCAGCAGTAAGGGGGGCACAGAAGGAGCTTTCTTT. The full variable domain, in which reference TRBV11-2 and TRBJ1-1 provide the parts outside the CDR3, is EAGVAQSPRYKIIEKRQSVAFWCNPISGHATLYWYQQILGQGPKLLIQFQNNGVVDDSQLPKDRFSAERLKGVDSTLKIQPAKLEDSAVYLCASSKGGTEGAFFGQGTRLTVV.

By its share, this clone is large (0.1 to 1%). The V and J genes are TRBV7-8 and TRBJ2-1, with 8 positions matching TRBD2. The trim removed 4 bases at V and 6 bases at J, leaving 2 bases unmatched. Germline V lookup: CDR1 SGHVS, CDR2 FQNEAQ. CDR3 length: 13 residues. The CDR3 spells CASSWTSSNEQFF. CDR3 coding DNA: TGTGCCAGCAGCTGGACTAGCTCCAATGAGCAGTTCTTC.

V gene TRBV19 combines with J gene TRBJ2-7, with a weak D call TRBD1 (7 bases). V was cut by 5 bases and J by 3 bases, with 14 bases left in between. The CDR3 contains 14 residues. CDR1 is LNHDA, CDR2 SQIVND, per germline (reference sequence). The CDR3 DNA reads as TGTGCCAGTAGTCCCCAGGGGGGATTCTACGAGCAGTACTTC. Its protein product is CASSPQGGFYEQYF.

The chain combines TRBV23-1 with TRBJ1-5; weak D call: TRBD1 (6 bases). TRBV23-1 is an open reading frame whose function is uncertain. The CDR3 has 20 amino acids. V lost 2 bases to trimming and J lost 0 bases, with 23 bases between them. CDR3 sequence (DNA): TGCGCCAGCAGTCAACACCCGGGGGGGCGAACGATTAGTAGCAATCAGCCCCAGCATTTT. It codes for CASSQHPGGRTISSNQPQHF.

The chain couples TRBV2 to TRBJ2-5; TRBD2 agrees at 12 bases. Germline V gives CDR1 SNHLY, CDR2 FYNNEI. V shed 5 bases, J shed 0 bases, and the junction held 10 bases outside the gene matches. This CDR3 has 18 amino acids. The CDR3: CASSFLAGGPQDQETQYF. The CDR3 nucleotides are TGTGCCAGCAGTTTCCTAGCGGGGGGGCCTCAGGACCAAGAGACCCAGTACTTC.

This sequence joins TRBV5-1 and TRBJ1-4; TRBD1 aligns across 8 bases. Per the germline V gene, CDR1 is SGHRS and CDR2 is YFSETQ. V lost 3 bases, J lost 7 bases, and 8 bases stayed unmatched. This CDR3 region has 15 residues. CDR3 nucleotide sequence: TGCGCCAGCAGCTCACGGACAGGGTTCGCTGAAAAACTGTTTTTT. The encoded protein is CASSSRTGFAEKLFF.

The gene calls are TRBV7-9 and TRBJ1-5; TRBD1 is a possible D gene (5 bases). V was shortened by 4 bases and J by 2 bases, with 6 bases between the two germline ends. This CDR3 is built from 13 residues. CDR1 and CDR2 (germline): SEHNR, FQNEAQ (reference sequence). The CDR3 here is CASSSQGNQPQHF. CDR3 nucleotides: TGTGCCAGCAGCTCACAGGGCAATCAGCCCCAGCATTTT. The variable domain in full, completed from reference TRBV7-9 and TRBJ1-5, reads DTGVSQNPRHKITKRGQNVTFRCDPISEHNRLYWYRQTLGQGPEFLTYFQNEAQLEKSRLLSDRFSAERPKGSFSTLEIQRTEQGDSAMYLCASSSQGNQPQHFGDGTRLSIL.

This chain connects TRBV18 to TRBJ2-5; TRBD1 is a possible D gene (6 bases). Germline lookup yields CDR1 KGHSH and CDR2 LQKENI. V gave up 1 base and J gave up 1 base, with 7 bases separating them. There are 14 residues in the CDR3. The CDR3 is CASSPRQAQETQYF. In nucleotides, the CDR3 is TGTGCCAGCTCACCACGACAGGCCCAAGAGACCCAGTACTTC. Complete variable domain (other parts from reference TRBV18 and TRBJ2-5): NAGVMQNPRHLVRRRGQEARLRCSPMKGHSHVYWYRQLPEEGLKFMVYLQKENIIDESGMPKERFSAEFPKEGPSILRIQQVVRGDSAAYFCASSPRQAQETQYFGPGTRLLVL.